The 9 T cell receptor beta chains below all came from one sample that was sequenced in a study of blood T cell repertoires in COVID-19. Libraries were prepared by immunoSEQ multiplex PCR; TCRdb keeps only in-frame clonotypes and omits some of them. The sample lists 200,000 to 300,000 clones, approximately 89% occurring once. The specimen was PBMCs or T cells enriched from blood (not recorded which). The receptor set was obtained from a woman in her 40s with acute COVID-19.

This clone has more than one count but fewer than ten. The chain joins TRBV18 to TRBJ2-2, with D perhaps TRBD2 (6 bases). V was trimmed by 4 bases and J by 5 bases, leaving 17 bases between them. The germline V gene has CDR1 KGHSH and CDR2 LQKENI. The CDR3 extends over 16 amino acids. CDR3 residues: CASSLHRDWGTGELFF. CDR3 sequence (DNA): TGTGCCAGCTCACTCCACCGGGACTGGGGGACCGGGGAGCTGTTTTTT.

The CDR3 protein is CASSFSRTGRGYTF. Written as DNA, the CDR3 is TGCGCCAGCAGCTTTTCCCGGACAGGGCGCGGCTACACCTTC. This rearrangement joins TRBV5-1 to TRBJ1-2; TRBD1 matches 8 bases. The CDR3 is made up of 14 amino acids. The germline V gene has CDR1 SGHRS and CDR2 YFSETQ. The V segment lost 2 bases and the J segment 8 bases; nucleotides outside the gene matches: 8.

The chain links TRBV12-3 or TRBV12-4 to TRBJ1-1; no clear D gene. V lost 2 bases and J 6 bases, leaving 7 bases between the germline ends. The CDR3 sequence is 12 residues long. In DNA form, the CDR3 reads TGTGCCAGCAGTTTAAACGGAGCTGAAGCTTTCTTT. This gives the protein CASSLNGAEAFF.

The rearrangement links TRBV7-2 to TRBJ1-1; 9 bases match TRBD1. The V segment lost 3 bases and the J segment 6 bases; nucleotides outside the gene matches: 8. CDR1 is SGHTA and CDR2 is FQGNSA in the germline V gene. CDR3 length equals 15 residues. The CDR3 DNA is TGTGCCAGCAGCTTCGCGGGACAGGGTTACGCTGAAGCTTTCTTT. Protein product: CASSFAGQGYAEAFF.

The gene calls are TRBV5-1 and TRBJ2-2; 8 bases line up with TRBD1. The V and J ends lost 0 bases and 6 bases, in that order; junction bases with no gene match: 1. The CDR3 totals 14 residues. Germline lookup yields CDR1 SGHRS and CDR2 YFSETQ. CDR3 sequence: CASSLGTGSGELFF. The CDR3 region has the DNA TGCGCCAGCAGCTTGGGGACAGGGTCCGGGGAGCTGTTTTTT. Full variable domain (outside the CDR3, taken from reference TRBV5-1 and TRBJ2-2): KAGVTQTPRYLIKTRGQQVTLSCSPISGHRSVSWYQQTPGQGLQFLFEYFSETQRNKGNFPGRFSGRQFSNSRSEMNVSTLELGDSALYLCASSLGTGSGELFFGEGSRLTVL.

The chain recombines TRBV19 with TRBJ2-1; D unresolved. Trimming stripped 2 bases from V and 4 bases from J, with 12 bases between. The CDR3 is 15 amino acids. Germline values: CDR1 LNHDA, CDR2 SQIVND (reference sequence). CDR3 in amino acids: CASSIQVPRYNEQFF. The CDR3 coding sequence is TGTGCCAGTAGTATACAGGTGCCAAGATACAATGAGCAGTTCTTC.

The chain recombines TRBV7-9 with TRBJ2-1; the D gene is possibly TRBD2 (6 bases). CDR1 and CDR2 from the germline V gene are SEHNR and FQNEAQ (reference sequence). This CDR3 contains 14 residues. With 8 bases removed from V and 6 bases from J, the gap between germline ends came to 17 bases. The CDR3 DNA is TGTGCCAGCGAAGGAGGGGTCAAAGGCAATGAGCAGTTCTTC. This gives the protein CASEGGVKGNEQFF.

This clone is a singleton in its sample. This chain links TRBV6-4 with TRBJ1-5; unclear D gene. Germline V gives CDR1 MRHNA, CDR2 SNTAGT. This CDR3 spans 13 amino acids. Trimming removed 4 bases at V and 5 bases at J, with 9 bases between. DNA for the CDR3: TGTGCCAGCAGTGTCCAAAGAGATCAGCCCCAGCATTTT. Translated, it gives CASSVQRDQPQHF.

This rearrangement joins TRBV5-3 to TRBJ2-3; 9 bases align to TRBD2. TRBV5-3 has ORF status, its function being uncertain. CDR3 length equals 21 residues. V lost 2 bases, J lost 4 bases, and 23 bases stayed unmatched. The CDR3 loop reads CARSFKFLAGGPVPCSDTQYF. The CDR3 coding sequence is TGTGCCAGAAGCTTTAAGTTCCTTGCGGGAGGGCCAGTCCCATGCTCAGATACGCAGTATTTT.